A selection of T cell receptor beta chains follows, all from one sample in a study of T-cell memory formation after mild COVID-19. TCRdb reanalysed the 5' RACE reads using MiXCR and keeps one entry per CDR3 protein. The sample carries some 180,000 distinct CDR3 sequences, over 10% recorded once. Sequencing was carried out using PBMCs or a T cell subset sorted from them (not recorded which). The receptors here all came from a man younger than 35 who had mild COVID-19 (a few samples of this study predate the infection). Cell type and time point are not known. CDR3s include the opening cysteine and the closing phenylalanine or tryptophan. D genes are given only for firm matches. Some rows have no size entry. The others give once, few or many, or a class for an expanded clone.

d_call	v_call	j_call	clone_size	cdr3_aa	cdr3_nt
.	TRBV5-1	TRBJ2-3	.	CASSFYTDTQYF	TGCGCCAGCAGCTTTTACACAGATACGCAGTATTTT
.	TRBV18	TRBJ1-1	few	CASSPQWRVDTEAFF	TGTGCCAGCTCACCCCAGTGGAGGGTTGACACTGAAGCTTTCTTT
.	TRBV7-2	TRBJ2-3	.	CASSLRQGADTQYF	TGTGCCAGCAGCTTACGCCAGGGAGCAGATACGCAGTATTTT
.	TRBV7-2	TRBJ2-7	.	CASSRSGGGGLSYEQYF	TGTGCCAGCAGCCGCTCCGGGGGCGGGGGCCTCTCCTACGAGCAGTACTTC
.	TRBV20-1	TRBJ1-1	.	CSARDSLKRSTNTEAFF	TGCAGTGCTAGAGATTCGTTGAAAAGATCGACGAACACTGAAGCTTTCTTT
.	TRBV29-1	TRBJ1-4	.	CSVEGSSVHEKLFF	TGCAGCGTTGAAGGGTCGTCAGTCCATGAAAAACTGTTTTTT
.	TRBV20-1	TRBJ2-1	.	CSALALNEQFF	TGCAGTGCCCTAGCCCTCAATGAGCAGTTCTTC
.	TRBV6-6	TRBJ1-2	.	CASSPAAAHGYTF	TGTGCCAGCAGTCCAGCAGCCGCCCATGGCTACACCTTC
TRBD2	TRBV7-3	TRBJ2-5	.	CASSLTGGTKETQYF	TGTGCCAGCAGCCTGACGGGGGGGACCAAAGAGACCCAGTACTTC
.	TRBV7-2	TRBJ1-3	.	CASSLRVPGNTIYF	TGTGCCAGCAGCTTGAGGGTACCTGGAAACACCATATATTTT
.	TRBV5-1	TRBJ1-1	few	CASSLQGTNTEAFF	TGTGCCAGCTCACTACAGGGCACGAACACTGAAGCTTTCTTT
.	TRBV5-6	TRBJ2-6	medium-sized	CASRRTGGANVLTF	TGTGCCAGCAGACGAACTGGTGGGGCCAACGTCCTGACTTTC
.	TRBV13	TRBJ2-3	.	CASSSRPEGAHTDTQYF	TGTGCCAGCAGCTCCCGCCCGGAGGGGGCTCACACAGATACGCAGTATTTT
.	TRBV12-3/TRBV12-4	TRBJ1-2	few	CASSLLGGGNTF	TGTGCCAGCAGTTTACTGGGAGGTGGAAACACCTTC
.	TRBV11-2	TRBJ2-1	many	CASSLDPNPSNEQFF	TGTGCCAGCAGCTTAGATCCCAACCCCAGTAATGAGCAGTTCTTC
TRBD1	TRBV28	TRBJ2-3	few	CASSTGGKVDTQYF	TGTGCCAGCAGTACAGGGGGCAAGGTAGATACGCAGTATTTT
TRBD2	TRBV29-1	TRBJ2-1	.	CSVQGGLRSYNEQFF	TGCAGCGTTCAGGGAGGGCTACGATCCTACAATGAGCAGTTCTTC
TRBD2	TRBV7-3	TRBJ2-1	.	CASSPGGEQFF	TGTGCCAGCAGCCCGGGGGGGGAGCAGTTCTTC
.	TRBV20-1	TRBJ1-2	.	CSARTNYGYTF	TGCAGTGCTAGGACTAACTATGGCTACACCTTC
TRBD1	TRBV6-5	TRBJ1-4	.	CASSSTGGQGEKLFF	TGTGCCAGCAGTTCCACAGGGGGTCAGGGTGAAAAACTGTTTTTT
.	TRBV5-1	TRBJ2-1	few	CASSLRSPGTSGGNEQFF	TGCGCCAGCAGCTTACGGTCCCCCGGGACATCGGGGGGTAATGAGCAGTTCTTC
.	TRBV12-3/TRBV12-4	TRBJ1-2	.	CASRRRGLEYGYTF	TGTGCCAGCAGGCGGCGGGGCCTAGAGTATGGCTACACCTTC